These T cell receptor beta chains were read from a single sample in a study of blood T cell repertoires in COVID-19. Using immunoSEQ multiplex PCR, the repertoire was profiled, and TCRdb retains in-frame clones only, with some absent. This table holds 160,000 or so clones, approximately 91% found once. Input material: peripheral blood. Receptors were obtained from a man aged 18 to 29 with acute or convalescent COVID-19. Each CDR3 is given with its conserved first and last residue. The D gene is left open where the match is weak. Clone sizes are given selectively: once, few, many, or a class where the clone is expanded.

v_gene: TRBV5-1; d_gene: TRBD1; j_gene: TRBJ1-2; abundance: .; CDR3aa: CASSSGTGVNGYTF; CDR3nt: TGCGCCAGCAGCTCCGGGACAGGGGTTAATGGCTACACCTTC
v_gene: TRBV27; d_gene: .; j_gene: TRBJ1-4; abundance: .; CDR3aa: CASSATAGLLDEKLFF; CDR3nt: TGTGCCAGCAGCGCGACAGCGGGCCTGCTGGATGAAAAACTGTTTTTT
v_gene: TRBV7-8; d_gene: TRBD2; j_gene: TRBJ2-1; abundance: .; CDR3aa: CASSGAGAGNEQFF; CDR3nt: TGTGCCAGCAGCGGAGCGGGGGCCGGCAATGAGCAGTTCTTC
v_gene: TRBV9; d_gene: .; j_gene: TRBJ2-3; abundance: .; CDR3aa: CASSVVGGGTQYF; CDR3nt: TGTGCCAGCAGCGTAGTCGGGGGTGGGACGCAGTATTTT
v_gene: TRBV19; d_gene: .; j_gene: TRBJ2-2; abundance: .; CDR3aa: CASRTQGVTGELFF; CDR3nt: TGTGCCAGTCGTACGCAAGGGGTCACCGGGGAGCTGTTTTTT
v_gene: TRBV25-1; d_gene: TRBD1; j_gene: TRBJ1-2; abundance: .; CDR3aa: CASSESGQVYGYTF; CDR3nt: TGTGCCAGCAGTGAATCGGGACAGGTTTATGGCTACACCTTC
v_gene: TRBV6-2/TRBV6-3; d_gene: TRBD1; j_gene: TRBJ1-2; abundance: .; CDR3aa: CASSRTGDGYTF; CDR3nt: TGTGCCAGCAGCCGGACAGGGGATGGCTACACCTTC
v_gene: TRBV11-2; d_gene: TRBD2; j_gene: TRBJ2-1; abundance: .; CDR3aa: CASSFGRSLAGVDNEQFF; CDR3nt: TGTGCCAGCAGCTTCGGACGGTCTCTAGCGGGGGTCGACAATGAGCAGTTCTTC
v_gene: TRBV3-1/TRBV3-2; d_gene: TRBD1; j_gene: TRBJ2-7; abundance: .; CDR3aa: CASSRTGTYEQYF; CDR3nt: TGTGCCAGCAGCCGGACAGGAACCTACGAGCAGTACTTC
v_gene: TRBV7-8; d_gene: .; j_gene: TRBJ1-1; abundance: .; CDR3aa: CASSGKQGHTEAFF; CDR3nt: TGTGCCAGCAGCGGTAAACAGGGTCACACTGAAGCTTTCTTT
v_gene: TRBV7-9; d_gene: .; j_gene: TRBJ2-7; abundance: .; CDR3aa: CASSPKVTRDEQYF; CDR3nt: TGTGCCAGCAGCCCCAAAGTAACGCGCGACGAGCAGTACTTC
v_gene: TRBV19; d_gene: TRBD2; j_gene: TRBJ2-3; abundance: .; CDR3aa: CASSIQAGVADTQYF; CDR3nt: TGTGCCAGTAGTATACAAGCGGGAGTGGCAGATACGCAGTATTTT
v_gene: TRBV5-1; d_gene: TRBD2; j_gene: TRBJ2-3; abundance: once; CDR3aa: CASSFLAEPDTQYF; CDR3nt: TGCGCCAGCAGCTTTCTAGCGGAACCAGATACGCAGTATTTT
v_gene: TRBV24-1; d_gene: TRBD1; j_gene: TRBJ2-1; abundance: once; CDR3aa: CATSDFRTGNDEQFF; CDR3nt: TGTGCCACCAGTGATTTCCGGACAGGGAACGATGAGCAGTTCTTC